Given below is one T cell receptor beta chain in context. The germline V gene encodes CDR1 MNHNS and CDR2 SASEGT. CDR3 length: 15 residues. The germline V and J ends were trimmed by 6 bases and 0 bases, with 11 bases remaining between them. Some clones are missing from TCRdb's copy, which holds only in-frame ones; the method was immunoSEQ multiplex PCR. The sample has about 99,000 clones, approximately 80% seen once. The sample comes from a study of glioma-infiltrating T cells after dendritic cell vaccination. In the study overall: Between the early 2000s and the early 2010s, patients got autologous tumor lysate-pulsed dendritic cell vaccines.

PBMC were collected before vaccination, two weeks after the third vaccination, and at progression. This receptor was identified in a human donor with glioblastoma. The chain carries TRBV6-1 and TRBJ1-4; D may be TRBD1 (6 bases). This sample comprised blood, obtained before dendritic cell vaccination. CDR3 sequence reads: CASRDPGATNEKLFF. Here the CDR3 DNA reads TGTGCCAGCAGGGACCCAGGGGCAACTAATGAAAAACTGTTTTTT.